This T cell receptor (beta chain) originates from a study of blood T cell repertoires in COVID-19. Study in general: In each case, the material was cDNA or gDNA derived from T cells, B-cell-depleted T cells, or PBMCs.

This table comes from immunoSEQ multiplex PCR, and its TCRdb copy is limited to in-frame clones, with some not included. In the table there are approximately 300,000 clones, 90% to 95% of which are singletons. This study enrolled people aged roughly 18 to 90 from around 26 US geographic areas. Self-reported history from a screening survey and questionnaire set each donor's cohort. Trimming removed 0 bases from V and 6 bases from J, with 15 bases in between. The CDR3 is made up of 17 amino acids. CDR1 is LGHNT and CDR2 is FRNRAP in the germline V gene. The material sequenced was PBMCs or T cells enriched from blood (not recorded which). This sequence originates from a woman under 40 who had been exposed to COVID-19. This chain connects TRBV12-5 to TRBJ1-6; D unresolved. The CDR3 nucleotides are TGTGCTAGTGGTTTGGTATTCGTGGTTGGCGGTAATTCACCCCTCCACTTT. Protein sequence: CASGLVFVVGGNSPLHF. The variable domain in full, with the rest retrieved from reference TRBV12-5 and TRBJ1-6, is DARVTQTPRHKVTEMGQEVTMRCQPILGHNTVFWYRQTMMQGLELLAYFRNRAPLDDSGMPKDRFSAEMPDATLATLKIQPSEPRDSAVYFCASGLVFVVGGNSPLHFGNGTRLTVT.